This TCR beta chain stems from a study of cytomegalovirus exposure and HLA in healthy donors. Study observations and caveats: Apparent HLA restriction characterized most CMV-associated TCR beta chains in a later analysis. Clonal expansion was found to be greater in HLA-associated TCR beta chains than in equally common others in a later analysis.

Concerning this clone itself: Its cognate antigen is unknown.

The PCR had 60 Vbeta and 13 Jbeta primers. Assay: immunoSEQ multiplex PCR; the TCRdb copy retains only in-frame clones and omits some. This sample's table has around 51,000 clones. The trim removed 3 bases at V and 4 bases at J, leaving 9 bases unmatched. Germline CDR1 is LNHDA and CDR2 is SQIVND (reference sequence). The CDR3 extends over 15 amino acids. This receptor was obtained from a woman aged 40-49 years in good health and CMV-seronegative. The sequencing input was PBMCs. The rearrangement links TRBV19 to TRBJ2-7, with 7 bases lining up with TRBD1. The CDR3 DNA is TGTGCCAGTAGTATTACCCGGACAGGTAGATACGAGCAGTACTTC. Amino acid sequence: CASSITRTGRYEQYF.